The 20 T cell receptor beta chains below all came from one sample that was sequenced in a study of T cells in Graves' hyperthyroidism and ophthalmopathy. TCR beta CDR3 region amplification was performed from RNA transcripts. An initial round of RT-PCR targeting the TCR CDR3 relied on the HTBI primer set. TCRdb itself ran the multiplex PCR reads through MiXCR, one entry per CDR3 protein. Of about 600,000 distinct CDR3 sequences listed, 16% are singletons. The sequencing input was blood. Receptor source: a woman aged 40 to 50 with Graves' ophthalmopathy.

This chain joins TRBV24-1 and TRBJ2-1; 9 bases agree with TRBD1. This CDR3 comprises 15 residues. CDR1 KGHDR and CDR2 SFDVKD come from the germline V gene. Losses at the gene ends were 3 bases for V and 7 bases for J; bases not matched to a gene: 6. CDR3 loop: CATSDPGTGTNEQFF. Written as DNA, the CDR3 is TGTGCCACCAGTGATCCCGGGACAGGGACGAATGAGCAGTTCTTC.

This clonotype was seen a handful of times. The rearrangement links TRBV28 to TRBJ2-7; D is perhaps TRBD2 (5 bases). V shed 6 bases and J shed 7 bases, with 28 bases lying between them. Germline CDR1 and CDR2: MDHEN and SYDVKM. This CDR3 has 17 amino acids. CDR3 residues: CASSPGAESPIGWEQYF. The CDR3 nucleotides read TGTGCCAGCAGCCCTGGAGCGGAAAGCCCTATTGGATGGGAGCAGTACTTC.

This clonotype showed up many times. The V gene is TRBV10-3, the J gene TRBJ2-7; D unclear. The CDR3 is made up of 15 amino acids. Germline-derived CDR1 and CDR2 are ENHRY and SYGVKD. V was cut by 0 bases and J by 2 bases, with 11 bases left in between. In nucleotides, the CDR3 is TGTGCCATCAGTGAGTCCGAGGAAGGACCCTACGAGCAGTACTTC. This codes for CAISESEEGPYEQYF.

This clonotype was recorded at least ten times. One end of the junction fails to match germline, which may point to a read error. The chain couples TRBV5-1 to TRBJ2-5, with 7 nucleotides matching TRBD1. There are 14 residues in the CDR3. Germline lookup yields CDR1 SGHRS and CDR2 YFSETQ. The CDR3 DNA follows: TGTGCCAGCAGCCTGGGGACAGTCCAAGAGACCCAGTACTTC. Translated, it gives CASSLGTVQETQYF.

This clonotype was detected only a few times. The chain combines TRBV19 with TRBJ1-5, with D maybe TRBD1 (5 bases). The length of the CDR3 is 14 residues. V lost 3 bases to trimming and J lost 5 bases, with 11 bases between them. Germline CDR1 LNHDA, CDR2 SQIVND (reference sequence). The CDR3 DNA follows: TGTGCCAGTAGTATCAGAGGGGTTCATCAGCCCCAGCATTTT. It translates to CASSIRGVHQPQHF.

This chain connects TRBV28 to TRBJ2-7; 10 bases are shared with TRBD2. The CDR3 totals 13 residues. Germline V CDR1 and CDR2: MDHEN, SYDVKM. The junction had 1 base not matched to a gene; V was cut back by 6 bases and J by 2 bases. CDR3 DNA sequence: TGTGCCAGCAGAACTAGCGGGGCCTACGAGCAGTACTTC. It yields the protein CASRTSGAYEQYF.

The chain uses TRBV5-5 and TRBJ2-1; D possibly corresponds to TRBD1 (9 bases). The ends were cut back, 3 bases at V and 8 bases at J, with 18 bases in the middle. Germline CDR1 is SGHKS and CDR2 is YYEKEE (reference sequence). The CDR3 runs to 15 residues. CDR3 region: CASSSSGGQGHEQFF. CDR3 nucleotides: TGTGCCAGCAGCTCAAGCGGGGGACAGGGACATGAGCAGTTCTTC.

This clonotype was seen a few times. The rearrangement uses TRBV6-1 and TRBJ2-1; 10 bases are shared with TRBD2. The V gene end was trimmed by 5 bases and the J gene end by 9 bases; junction bases not matched to a gene: 13. CDR3 length: 16 residues. Germline loops: CDR1 MNHNS, CDR2 SASEGT. CDR3 sequence reads: CASSRRVPGLAIEQFF. CDR3 sequence (DNA): TGTGCCAGCAGTAGAAGGGTACCGGGACTAGCGATTGAGCAGTTCTTC.

V is TRBV25-1 and J is TRBJ2-1; D could derive from TRBD1 or TRBD2 (5 bases each). Germline CDR1 is MGHDK and CDR2 is SYGVNS. This CDR3 has 11 residues. V was shortened by 4 bases and J by 9 bases, with 7 bases between the two germline ends. The CDR3 here is CASSGGSEQFF. As DNA, the CDR3 is TGTGCCAGCAGTGGGGGGAGTGAGCAGTTCTTC.

In its sample, this clonotype was seen many times. The chain carries TRBV20-1 and TRBJ1-5, with 9 bases matching TRBD1. The J segment lost 0 bases and the V segment lost 6 bases, leaving 12 bases of the junction unmatched. In germline, CDR1 is DFQATT, CDR2 SNEGSKA (reference sequence). The CDR3 spans 17 residues. In DNA form, the CDR3 reads TGCAGTGCCAAAGAACAGGGGGCGCGATTTAGCAATCAGCCCCAGCATTTT. Translating gives CSAKEQGARFSNQPQHF.

This clonotype has a count of ten or more. The chain employs TRBV3-1 and TRBJ2-3; D gene ambiguous. Germline V gives CDR1 LGHDT, CDR2 YNNKEL (reference sequence). The CDR3 spans 17 residues. V was pared by 3 bases and J by 0 bases, with 16 bases between. Written as DNA, the CDR3 is TGTGCCAGCAGCCAGGGTGGGAACTACCCTAGCACAGATACGCAGTATTTT. Protein: CASSQGGNYPSTDTQYF.

The table lists this clonotype with many counts. The CDR3, as DNA: TGTGCCAGCAGCTTAACAGCGACAGATACGCAGTATTTT. It translates to CASSLTATDTQYF. The chain has TRBV7-3 and TRBJ2-3; D is undetermined. Germline V gives CDR1 SGHTA, CDR2 FQGTGA. V lost 0 bases and J lost 3, with 4 bases in between. CDR3 length equals 13 residues.

In its sample, this clonotype was seen many times. J is TRBJ1-1 and V is TRBV2, with unresolved D. The length of the CDR3 is 14 residues. Per the germline V gene, CDR1 is SNHLY and CDR2 is FYNNEI. Trimming stripped 1 base from V and 5 bases from J, with 11 bases between. The DNA of the CDR3 is TGTGCCAGCAGTGAAGATGGGGAAGGGACTGAAGCTTTCTTT. Translating it yields CASSEDGEGTEAFF.

The chain carries TRBV12-3 or TRBV12-4 and TRBJ2-6; perhaps TRBD1 as D (5 bases). The CDR3 extends over 15 amino acids. The V gene lost 2 bases and the J gene lost 2 bases, with 7 bases spanning the gap. The CDR3 reads CASSLKGPGANVLTF. The CDR3 DNA follows: TGTGCCAGCAGTTTAAAGGGGCCTGGGGCCAACGTCCTGACTTTC.

Many counts were recorded for this clonotype. The chain has TRBV6-1 and TRBJ2-5, with 9 bases matching TRBD1. Germline V gene data show CDR1 as MNHNS and CDR2 as SASEGT. J was trimmed by 4 bases and V by 1 base; bases with no gene match: 10. CDR3 length: 17 amino acids. In nucleotides, the CDR3 is TGTGCCAGCAGTGAAGACCCACCGGGGACAGGGCTAGAGACCCAGTACTTC. Its protein is CASSEDPPGTGLETQYF.

This clonotype was seen only a few times. The chain links TRBV28 to TRBJ2-7; D ambiguous. The CDR3 sequence is 13 residues long. CDR1 is MDHEN, CDR2 SYDVKM, per germline. The ends were cut back, 8 bases at V and 0 bases at J, with 11 bases in the middle. As DNA, the CDR3 is TGTGCCAGCCTCAAGCCAGTCTCCTACGAGCAGTACTTC. Translated, it gives CASLKPVSYEQYF.

In its sample, this clonotype was seen a few times. The CDR3 sequence is CASSSPRGAGVFGELFF. The DNA of the CDR3 is TGTGCCAGCAGCTCTCCGCGGGGAGCGGGGGTTTTCGGGGAGCTGTTTTTT. The chain carries TRBV7-8 and TRBJ2-2; TRBD2 aligns across 8 bases. V was pared by 4 bases and J by 7 bases, with 14 bases of the junction left unmatched. Germline loops: CDR1 SGHVS, CDR2 FQNEAQ. CDR3 size: 17 residues.

This clonotype has ten or more counts. The chain employs TRBV20-1 and TRBJ2-7; 8 bases map to TRBD1. V lost 6 bases and J lost 2; bases outside the gene matches: 9. This CDR3 has 14 residues. Looked up from germline, CDR1 is DFQATT and CDR2 is SNEGSKA (reference sequence). This CDR3 reads CSAPPDRAAYEQYF. CDR3 coding DNA: TGCAGTGCCCCCCCGGACAGGGCAGCCTACGAGCAGTACTTC.

The chain couples TRBV29-1 to TRBJ2-7; TRBD1 or TRBD2 may be the D gene (6 bases each). This CDR3 has 12 amino acids. V was cut by 4 bases and J by 3 bases, with 10 bases left in between. The germline V gene encodes CDR1 SQVTM and CDR2 ANQGSEA. CDR3 region: CSVGGDIYEQYF. CDR3 coding DNA: TGCAGCGTTGGGGGGGACATCTACGAGCAGTACTTC.

This clonotype was counted only a few times. The V call is TRBV6-2 or TRBV6-3, the J call TRBJ2-1, with 14 bases matching TRBD2. J lost 7 bases, V lost 5 bases, and 13 bases had no gene match. The CDR3 has 18 amino acids. Per germline, CDR1 MNHEY and CDR2 SVGEGT. Here the CDR3 reads CASSATGGTSGSPNEQFF. DNA of the CDR3: TGTGCCAGCAGTGCGACAGGGGGGACTAGCGGGAGTCCGAATGAGCAGTTCTTC.